This T cell receptor (beta chain) emerged from a study of blood T cell repertoires in COVID-19. Repertoires were generated with immunoSEQ multiplex PCR, while TCRdb's copy carries only in-frame clones and drops some. Among a few hundred thousand clones, roughly nine tenths were seen once, and the ten largest hold less than 1.2%. Categorization into cohorts depended on clinical history that participants reported. Two consecutive negative NP/OP PCR tests, clearance, or resolved symptoms defined Cohort 3 recovery. V trimming: 1 base; J trimming: 10 bases; junction bases outside the gene matches: 7. Germline V lookup: CDR1 LGHNA, CDR2 YNFKEQ. CDR3 length: 14 amino acids.

The V and J genes are TRBV4-2 and TRBJ2-1, with TRBD1 matching over 7 bases. Sequencing was performed on PBMCs or T cells enriched from blood (not recorded which). This TCR was sampled from a man in his late teens or twenties who had recovered from COVID-19. This chain's CDR3 is CASSQGLSGGEQFF. CDR3 nucleotide sequence: TGTGCCAGCAGCCAAGGCCTCTCAGGGGGAGAGCAGTTCTTC.